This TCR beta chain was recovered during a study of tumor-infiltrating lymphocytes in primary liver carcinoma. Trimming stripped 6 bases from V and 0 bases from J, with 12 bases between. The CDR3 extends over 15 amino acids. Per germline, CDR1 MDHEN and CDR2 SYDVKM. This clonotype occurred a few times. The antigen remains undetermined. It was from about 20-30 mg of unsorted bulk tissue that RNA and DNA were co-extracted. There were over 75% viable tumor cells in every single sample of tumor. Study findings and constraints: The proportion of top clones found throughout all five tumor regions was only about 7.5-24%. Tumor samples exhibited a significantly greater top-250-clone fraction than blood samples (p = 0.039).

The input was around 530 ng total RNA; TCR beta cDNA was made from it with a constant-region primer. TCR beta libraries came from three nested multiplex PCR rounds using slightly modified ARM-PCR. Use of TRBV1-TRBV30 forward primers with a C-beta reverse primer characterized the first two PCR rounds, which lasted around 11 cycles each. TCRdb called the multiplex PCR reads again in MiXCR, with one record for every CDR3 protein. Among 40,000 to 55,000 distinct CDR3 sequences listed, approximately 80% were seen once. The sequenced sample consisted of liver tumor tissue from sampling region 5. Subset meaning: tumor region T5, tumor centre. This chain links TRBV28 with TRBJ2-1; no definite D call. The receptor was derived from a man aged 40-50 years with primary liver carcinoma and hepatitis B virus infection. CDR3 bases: TGTGCCAGCAGAAATAGCTGGGGCTCCTACAATGAGCAGTTCTTC. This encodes CASRNSWGSYNEQFF.